The present T cell receptor (beta chain) was sequenced within a study of long-term antiretroviral therapy in people with HIV. General observations from the study: Pre-ART expanded TRB clones stayed dominant throughout, though often decreasing after ART.

The V gene's germline CDR1 is SGHDT and CDR2 YYEEEE. V dropped 3 bases and J dropped 3; count of bases not matched to a gene: 7. The CDR3 is 15 amino acids. In its sample, this clone was seen a few times. Its antigen is undetermined. The assay used was immunoSEQ (version v3.0), run at survey level. Assay: immunoSEQ multiplex PCR; the TCRdb copy retains only in-frame clones and omits some. The table includes roughly 30,000 clones, more than 80% detected once. Sequenced here: unsorted PBMCs, sampled 0.3 years after starting antiretroviral therapy. The receptor comes from a man aged 35-49 years with HIV. V and J are TRBV5-6 and TRBJ2-7, with TRBD1 matching over 9 bases. In nucleotides, the CDR3 is TGTGCCAGCAGCTCGTGGACAGGGGTTAGCTACGAGCAGTACTTC. This gives the protein CASSSWTGVSYEQYF.